A selection of T cell receptor beta chains follows, all from one sample in a study of Ad26.COV2.S vaccination and SARS-CoV-2 variants. Profiled with immunoSEQ multiplex PCR; TCRdb holds only in-frame clones, not every one. The data contain 440,000 or so clones, 90% of them singletons. The sequencing here drew on peripheral blood, taken in a trial of Ad26.COV2.S vaccine versus placebo. Receptors originate from a person aged 18-65 years who received the Ad26.COV2.S COVID-19 vaccine or a placebo. Each CDR3 is given with its conserved first and last residue. The D gene is left open where the match is weak. A row's size may be missing; if present it is once, few, many or a size class.

J gene: TRBJ1-5; CDR3 length: 14; clone size: NA; V gene: TRBV10-3; D gene: NA; CDR3 DNA: TGTGCCATCAGTGTGGGGGGGCGCGTTCAGCCCCAGCATTTT; CDR3 protein: CAISVGGRVQPQHF
J gene: TRBJ2-2; CDR3 length: 17; clone size: NA; V gene: TRBV18; D gene: TRBD1; CDR3 DNA: TGTGCCAGCTCACCACGCGGGACAGGGGGCTCCACCGGGGAGCTGTTTTTT; CDR3 protein: CASSPRGTGGSTGELFF
J gene: TRBJ2-5; CDR3 length: 13; clone size: NA; V gene: TRBV7-8; D gene: TRBD2; CDR3 DNA: TGTGCCAGCAGCTTAAGGTCTGCGGGGGCCCAGTACTTC; CDR3 protein: CASSLRSAGAQYF
J gene: TRBJ2-2; CDR3 length: 15; clone size: NA; V gene: TRBV5-4; D gene: NA; CDR3 DNA: TGTGCCAGCAGCTCCGGGACAACGAACACCGGGGAGCTGTTTTTT; CDR3 protein: CASSSGTTNTGELFF
J gene: TRBJ2-3; CDR3 length: 15; clone size: NA; V gene: TRBV7-2; D gene: NA; CDR3 DNA: TGTGCCAGCAGCTCCGGTGGAATAAACACAGATACGCAGTATTTT; CDR3 protein: CASSSGGINTDTQYF
J gene: TRBJ2-7; CDR3 length: 15; clone size: few; V gene: TRBV2; D gene: NA; CDR3 DNA: TGTGCCAGCAGCCGCCAGGGGTTTAGCGCCTACGAGCAGTACTTC; CDR3 protein: CASSRQGFSAYEQYF
J gene: TRBJ1-1; CDR3 length: 13; clone size: NA; V gene: TRBV7-3; D gene: NA; CDR3 DNA: TGTGCCAGCAGCTTACCGGGTAACACTGAAGCTTTCTTT; CDR3 protein: CASSLPGNTEAFF
J gene: TRBJ1-6; CDR3 length: 16; clone size: NA; V gene: TRBV19; D gene: TRBD1; CDR3 DNA: TGTGCCAGTCGCTTACTCGACAGGGGGAATAATTCACCCCTCCACTTT; CDR3 protein: CASRLLDRGNNSPLHF
J gene: TRBJ1-4; CDR3 length: 16; clone size: NA; V gene: TRBV4-2; D gene: NA; CDR3 DNA: TGTGCCAGCAGCCAAGTCAATCCTGCAACTAATGAAAAACTGTTTTTT; CDR3 protein: CASSQVNPATNEKLFF
J gene: TRBJ1-5; CDR3 length: 14; clone size: NA; V gene: TRBV4-2; D gene: NA; CDR3 DNA: TGTGCCAGCAGCCAAGATAGTAGCAATCAGCCCCAGCATTTT; CDR3 protein: CASSQDSSNQPQHF
J gene: TRBJ1-2; CDR3 length: 14; clone size: NA; V gene: TRBV28; D gene: NA; CDR3 DNA: TGTGCCAGCAGACGATCTGGGGGCTTCGGGGGCTACACCTTC; CDR3 protein: CASRRSGGFGGYTF
J gene: TRBJ2-5; CDR3 length: 17; clone size: NA; V gene: TRBV7-2; D gene: TRBD2; CDR3 DNA: TGTGCCAGCAGCAGAGGGACTAGCGGGAGGGGCTTGGAGACCCAGTACTTC; CDR3 protein: CASSRGTSGRGLETQYF
J gene: TRBJ2-7; CDR3 length: 15; clone size: NA; V gene: TRBV7-2; D gene: NA; CDR3 DNA: TGTGCCAGCAGCAAACACGGCAGGCCATCCTACGAGCAGTACTTC; CDR3 protein: CASSKHGRPSYEQYF
J gene: TRBJ1-3; CDR3 length: 16; clone size: few; V gene: TRBV5-1; D gene: NA; CDR3 DNA: TGCGCCAGCAGCCTCAGGGGTAGGAGCTCTGGAAACACCATATATTTT; CDR3 protein: CASSLRGRSSGNTIYF
J gene: TRBJ1-3; CDR3 length: 13; clone size: NA; V gene: TRBV19; D gene: NA; CDR3 DNA: TGTGCCACCCAGCCGAGCTCTGGAAACACCATATATTTT; CDR3 protein: CATQPSSGNTIYF
J gene: TRBJ2-1; CDR3 length: 17; clone size: NA; V gene: TRBV27; D gene: TRBD2; CDR3 DNA: TGTGCCAGCAGTCCTTACCAGGGACTAGCGGCTCACAATGAGCAGTTCTTC; CDR3 protein: CASSPYQGLAAHNEQFF
J gene: TRBJ2-7; CDR3 length: 14; clone size: NA; V gene: TRBV5-6; D gene: NA; CDR3 DNA: TGTGCCAGCAGCGCACTGGGAAATCGGGGCGAGCAGTACTTC; CDR3 protein: CASSALGNRGEQYF
J gene: TRBJ1-4; CDR3 length: 13; clone size: once; V gene: TRBV19; D gene: NA; CDR3 DNA: TGTGCCACCACAAACCTACGCGGTGAAAAACTGTTTTTT; CDR3 protein: CATTNLRGEKLFF
J gene: TRBJ2-7; CDR3 length: 13; clone size: NA; V gene: TRBV6-2/TRBV6-3; D gene: NA; CDR3 DNA: TGTGCCAGCAGTTACCCGGGAGAGCACGAGCAGTACTTC; CDR3 protein: CASSYPGEHEQYF
J gene: TRBJ2-7; CDR3 length: 19; clone size: once; V gene: TRBV3-1/TRBV3-2; D gene: NA; CDR3 DNA: TGTGCCAGCAGCCAAGAAGAGCCCCCGTGCGGCGAGAGAACCTACGAGCAGTACTTC; CDR3 protein: CASSQEEPPCGERTYEQYF
J gene: TRBJ2-7; CDR3 length: 16; clone size: NA; V gene: TRBV29-1; D gene: TRBD2; CDR3 DNA: TGCAGCGTTGAAGTTCCCGGGAGGCCGATCGGGTACGAGCAGTACTTC; CDR3 protein: CSVEVPGRPIGYEQYF
J gene: TRBJ2-1; CDR3 length: 15; clone size: NA; V gene: TRBV12-5; D gene: NA; CDR3 DNA: TGTGCTAGTGGTTTGGCCGTCTCGGGGTACAATGAGCAGTTCTTC; CDR3 protein: CASGLAVSGYNEQFF
J gene: TRBJ2-2; CDR3 length: 12; clone size: NA; V gene: TRBV28; D gene: NA; CDR3 DNA: TGTGCCACAATGAGGACAACCGGGGAGCTGTTTTTT; CDR3 protein: CATMRTTGELFF